A selection of T cell receptor beta chains follows, all from one sample in a study of blood T cell repertoires in COVID-19. The table came from immunoSEQ multiplex PCR; TCRdb's copy has only in-frame clones and leaves some out. The sample has some 300,000 clones, 75% to 90% seen once. The sequencing input was PBMCs or T cells enriched from blood (not recorded which). The receptors stem from a woman aged 40 to 55 who had recovered from COVID-19. Each CDR3 is given with its conserved first and last residue. Fields, in order: clone size, J gene, V gene, CDR3 length, D gene, CDR3 protein, CDR3 DNA. A D gene is named only where the DNA matches it firmly. Clone size is given for some rows only: seen once, a few or many times, or a class if the clone is expanded.

clone_size: -; j_call: TRBJ1-5; v_call: TRBV21-1; cdr3_length: 18; d_call: -; cdr3_aa: CASSKALRKGGDNQPQHF; cdr3_nt: TGTGCCAGCAGCAAAGCGCTGAGGAAGGGGGGGGACAATCAGCCCCAGCATTTT
clone_size: -; j_call: TRBJ2-7; v_call: TRBV2; cdr3_length: 14; d_call: -; cdr3_aa: CASSVSRTVYEQYF; cdr3_nt: TGTGCCAGCAGTGTATCCCGGACAGTCTACGAGCAGTACTTC
clone_size: once; j_call: TRBJ1-1; v_call: TRBV6-5; cdr3_length: 16; d_call: -; cdr3_aa: CASSYSGYIKGRQAFF; cdr3_nt: TGTGCCAGCAGTTACTCGGGTTATATAAAGGGGCGTCAAGCTTTCTTT
clone_size: -; j_call: TRBJ2-5; v_call: TRBV7-2; cdr3_length: 15; d_call: -; cdr3_aa: CASSLFSSGQETQYF; cdr3_nt: TGTGCCAGCAGCTTATTTAGTAGCGGTCAAGAGACCCAGTACTTC
clone_size: -; j_call: TRBJ1-2; v_call: TRBV7-9; cdr3_length: 15; d_call: TRBD1; cdr3_aa: CASSLGGDRRYGYTF; cdr3_nt: TGTGCCAGCAGCTTAGGAGGGGACAGAAGATATGGCTACACCTTC
clone_size: -; j_call: TRBJ1-4; v_call: TRBV30; cdr3_length: 13; d_call: TRBD1; cdr3_aa: CAWSQGANEKLFF; cdr3_nt: TGTGCCTGGTCACAGGGGGCTAATGAAAAACTGTTTTTT
clone_size: -; j_call: TRBJ1-1; v_call: TRBV18; cdr3_length: 16; d_call: TRBD1; cdr3_aa: CASSPGTVAMNTEAFF; cdr3_nt: TGTGCCAGCTCACCGGGGACAGTCGCTATGAACACTGAAGCTTTCTTT
clone_size: few; j_call: TRBJ1-6; v_call: TRBV5-1; cdr3_length: 14; d_call: -; cdr3_aa: CASSLDSPAAPLHF; cdr3_nt: TGCGCCAGCAGCCTGGACAGCCCAGCGGCACCTCTCCACTTT
clone_size: -; j_call: TRBJ1-5; v_call: TRBV3-1/TRBV3-2; cdr3_length: 13; d_call: -; cdr3_aa: CASSTQGYQPQHF; cdr3_nt: TGTGCCAGCAGCACTCAGGGATATCAGCCCCAGCATTTT
clone_size: -; j_call: TRBJ2-1; v_call: TRBV7-3; cdr3_length: 17; d_call: TRBD2; cdr3_aa: CASSLTYTSGGAAEQFF; cdr3_nt: TGTGCCAGCAGCTTAACCTACACTAGCGGGGGGGCCGCAGAGCAGTTCTTC
clone_size: -; j_call: TRBJ2-2; v_call: TRBV9; cdr3_length: 16; d_call: TRBD2; cdr3_aa: CASSVGLAGVTGELFF; cdr3_nt: TGTGCCAGCAGCGTGGGACTAGCGGGAGTTACCGGGGAGCTGTTTTTT
clone_size: -; j_call: TRBJ2-7; v_call: TRBV2; cdr3_length: 13; d_call: -; cdr3_aa: CASKVGPQLGQYF; cdr3_nt: TGTGCCAGCAAGGTGGGGCCCCAGTTAGGACAGTACTTC
clone_size: -; j_call: TRBJ1-4; v_call: TRBV29-1; cdr3_length: 12; d_call: -; cdr3_aa: CSVQGVNEKLFF; cdr3_nt: TGCAGCGTCCAGGGTGTTAATGAAAAACTGTTTTTT
clone_size: -; j_call: TRBJ2-3; v_call: TRBV6-1; cdr3_length: 13; d_call: -; cdr3_aa: CANGETSTDTQYF; cdr3_nt: TGTGCCAACGGGGAAACTAGCACAGATACGCAGTATTTT
clone_size: -; j_call: TRBJ1-1; v_call: TRBV9; cdr3_length: 17; d_call: TRBD1; cdr3_aa: CASSSGQGARDNTEAFF; cdr3_nt: TGTGCCAGCAGCTCGGGACAGGGGGCAAGAGATAACACTGAAGCTTTCTTT
clone_size: -; j_call: TRBJ1-3; v_call: TRBV11-3; cdr3_length: 14; d_call: -; cdr3_aa: CASLAGMGANTIYF; cdr3_nt: TGTGCCAGCCTCGCTGGGATGGGGGCAAACACCATATATTTT
clone_size: -; j_call: TRBJ2-5; v_call: TRBV5-1; cdr3_length: 15; d_call: -; cdr3_aa: CASSLTQGLGETQYF; cdr3_nt: TGCGCCAGCAGCTTGACCCAGGGTCTTGGAGAGACCCAGTACTTC
clone_size: -; j_call: TRBJ1-6; v_call: TRBV2; cdr3_length: 15; d_call: TRBD1; cdr3_aa: CASSDAGGSHSPLHF; cdr3_nt: TGTGCCAGCAGTGATGCAGGGGGTAGTCATTCACCCCTCCACTTT
clone_size: -; j_call: TRBJ1-6; v_call: TRBV19; cdr3_length: 14; d_call: TRBD1; cdr3_aa: CASSTGDRGSPLHF; cdr3_nt: TGTGCCAGTAGTACAGGGGACAGGGGATCACCCCTCCACTTT
clone_size: once; j_call: TRBJ1-1; v_call: TRBV7-9; cdr3_length: 13; d_call: -; cdr3_aa: CASSLERWREAFF; cdr3_nt: TGTGCCAGCAGCTTAGAGAGGTGGCGTGAAGCTTTCTTT